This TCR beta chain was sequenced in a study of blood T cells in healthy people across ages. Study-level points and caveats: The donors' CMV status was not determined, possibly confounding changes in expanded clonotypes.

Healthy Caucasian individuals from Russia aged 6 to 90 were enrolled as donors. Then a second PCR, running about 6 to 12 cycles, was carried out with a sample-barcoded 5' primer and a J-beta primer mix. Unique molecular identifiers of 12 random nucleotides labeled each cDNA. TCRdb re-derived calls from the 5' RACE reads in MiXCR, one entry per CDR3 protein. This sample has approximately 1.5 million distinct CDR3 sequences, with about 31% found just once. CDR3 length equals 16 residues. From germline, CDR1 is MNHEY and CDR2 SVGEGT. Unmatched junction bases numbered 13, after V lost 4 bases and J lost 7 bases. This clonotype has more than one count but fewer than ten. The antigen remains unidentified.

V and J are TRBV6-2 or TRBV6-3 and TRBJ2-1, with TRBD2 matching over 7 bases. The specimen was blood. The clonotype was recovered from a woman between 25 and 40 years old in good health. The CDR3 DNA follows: TGTGCCAGCAGTTTAGAAGGGGAGGGCCGCGGTAATGAGCAGTTCTTC. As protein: CASSLEGEGRGNEQFF.